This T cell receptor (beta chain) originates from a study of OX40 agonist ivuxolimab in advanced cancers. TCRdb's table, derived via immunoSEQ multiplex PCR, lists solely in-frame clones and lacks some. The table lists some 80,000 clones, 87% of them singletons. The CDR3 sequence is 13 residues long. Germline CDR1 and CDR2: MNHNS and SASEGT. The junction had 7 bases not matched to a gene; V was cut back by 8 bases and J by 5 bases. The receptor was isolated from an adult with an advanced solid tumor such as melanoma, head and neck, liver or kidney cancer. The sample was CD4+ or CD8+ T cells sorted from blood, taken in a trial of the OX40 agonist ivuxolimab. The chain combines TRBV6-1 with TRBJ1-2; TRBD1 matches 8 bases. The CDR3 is CASLQDRDYGYTF. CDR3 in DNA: TGTGCCAGCCTCCAGGACAGGGATTATGGCTACACCTTC.